What follows are 27 T cell receptor beta chains derived from one specimen sequenced in a study of blood T cell repertoires in COVID-19. The repertoire was sequenced with immunoSEQ multiplex PCR; TCRdb's copy has only in-frame clones and lacks some. The sample holds 220,000 or so clones, about 85% seen once. Material: peripheral blood. These receptors were collected from a woman between 45 and 65 years old with COVID-19, enrolled during active disease.

This sequence joins TRBV24-1 and TRBJ2-2, with TRBD1 matching over 8 bases. The ends lost 0 bases at V and 7 bases at J; junction bases unmatched: 9. The CDR3 loop spans 17 amino acids. The V gene's germline CDR1 is KGHDR and CDR2 SFDVKD. CDR3 sequence reads: CATSDLITGQGGGELFF. The CDR3 DNA reads as TGTGCCACCAGTGATTTGATAACTGGACAGGGTGGCGGGGAGCTGTTTTTT.

The rearrangement uses TRBV6-5 and TRBJ2-1; 10 bases match TRBD2. The germline V gene encodes CDR1 MNHEY and CDR2 SVGAGI. This CDR3 has 15 amino acids. V lost 6 bases, J lost 4 bases, and 6 bases stayed unmatched. CDR3 nucleotides: TGTGCCAGCAGGGCGGGACTAGCGATATACAATGAGCAGTTCTTC. Translation gives CASRAGLAIYNEQFF.

The chain joins TRBV9 to TRBJ2-3; TRBD2 aligns across 7 bases. CDR1 and CDR2 (germline): SGDLS, YYNGEE. The CDR3 is 15 residues long. The V segment lost 0 bases and the J segment 2 bases; nucleotides outside the gene matches: 3. The DNA of the CDR3 is TGTGCCAGCAGCGTAGACCTAGCGGACACAGATACGCAGTATTTT. This encodes CASSVDLADTDTQYF.

The chain joins TRBV5-1 to TRBJ1-2; possibly TRBD1 for D (5 bases). The germline V and J ends were trimmed by 3 bases and 6 bases, with 12 bases remaining between them. Germline assignment: CDR1 SGHRS and CDR2 YFSETQ. This CDR3 has 13 amino acids. CDR3: CASSSLQGNGYTF. The CDR3 coding sequence is TGCGCCAGCAGCTCTCTCCAGGGTAATGGCTACACCTTC.

The rearrangement joins TRBV7-8 to TRBJ2-7; 7 bases agree with TRBD1. Unmatched junction bases numbered 7, after V lost 5 bases and J lost 0 bases. The CDR3 loop spans 15 amino acids. The germline gives CDR1 SGHVS, CDR2 FQNEAQ. CDR3 sequence reads: CASSLGDSSSYEQYV. In DNA, the CDR3 is TGTGCCAGCAGCCTTGGGGACAGTAGCTCCTACGAGCAGTACGTC.

This rearrangement joins TRBV21-1 to TRBJ2-3; TRBD2 is the table's D call and was not checked against the DNA. TRBV21-1 constitutes a pseudogene. CDR3 length: 16 amino acids. CDR3 sequence reads: CASSHPLAGLGDTQYF. The CDR3 nucleotides read TGTGCCAGCAGCCACCCCCTAGCGGGGCTAGGGGATACGCAGTATTTT.

Only a few counts were recorded for this clone. The chain has TRBV5-5 and TRBJ2-2; the match to TRBD2 covers 8 bases. CDR3 length: 15 residues. CDR1 SGHKS and CDR2 YYEKEE come from the germline V gene (reference sequence). Trimming cost V 4 bases and J 3 bases; bases outside gene matches: 5. CDR3 coding DNA: TGTGCCAGCAGCCTTCCGGGAGGGGACACCGGGGAGCTGTTTTTT. This sequence encodes CASSLPGGDTGELFF.

The V and J genes are TRBV4-2 and TRBJ1-1; D not resolved. This CDR3 is 14 amino acids long. The germline V gene encodes CDR1 LGHNA and CDR2 YNFKEQ. Trimming shortened V by 0 bases and J by 3 bases, and 8 bases separated the two germline ends. The CDR3 nucleotides read TGTGCCAGCAGCCAAGAACCAGTCGACACTGAAGCTTTCTTT. Its protein is CASSQEPVDTEAFF.

The chain links TRBV5-4 to TRBJ1-1; TRBD1 might be the D (5 bases). V was cut by 0 bases and J by 4 bases, with 10 bases left in between. This CDR3 spans 14 amino acids. Germline CDR1 and CDR2: SGHNT and YYREEE (reference sequence). The CDR3 here is CASSLAGGFTEAFF. For the CDR3, the DNA is TGTGCCAGCAGCTTGGCCGGGGGGTTCACTGAAGCTTTCTTT.

The chain has TRBV9 and TRBJ2-3, with TRBD1 as a possible D gene (5 bases). In germline, CDR1 is SGDLS, CDR2 YYNGEE. V was cut by 1 base and J by 3 bases, with 9 bases left in between. This CDR3 region has 14 residues. CDR3 sequence reads: CASSVIQGTDTQYF. CDR3 nucleotide sequence: TGTGCCAGCAGCGTAATTCAGGGAACAGATACGCAGTATTTT.

The V and J genes are TRBV5-1 and TRBJ1-2; D is possibly TRBD1 (5 bases). This CDR3 region has 14 residues. Trimming took off 1 base at V and 3 bases at J, with 10 bases between the two ends. Per germline, CDR1 SGHRS and CDR2 YFSETQ. In DNA, the CDR3 is TGCGCCAGCAGCTTGTGGGGGGTGGACTATGGCTACACCTTC. Its translation: CASSLWGVDYGYTF. Looking up the rest from reference TRBV5-1 and TRBJ1-2 gives the full variable domain: KAGVTQTPRYLIKTRGQQVTLSCSPISGHRSVSWYQQTPGQGLQFLFEYFSETQRNKGNFPGRFSGRQFSNSRSEMNVSTLELGDSALYLCASSLWGVDYGYTFGSGTRLTVV.

The J gene is TRBJ2-3, the V gene TRBV28; 7 bases are shared with TRBD2. The V and J ends lost 3 bases and 9 bases, in that order; junction bases with no gene match: 9. The CDR3 totals 14 residues. Germline-derived CDR1 and CDR2 are MDHEN and SYDVKM. The chain's CDR3 is CASSFNERGGTQYF. In nucleotides, the CDR3 is TGTGCCAGCAGTTTCAACGAGCGGGGTGGAACGCAGTATTTT.

The rearrangement uses TRBV30 and TRBJ2-1; D perhaps matches TRBD1 (5 bases). The V and J ends lost 5 bases and 4 bases respectively, with 15 bases between them. The CDR3 has 14 residues. Germline-derived CDR1 and CDR2 are GTSNPN and SVGIG (reference sequence). The CDR3 loop is CAWGALGRYNEQFF. The CDR3 region has the DNA TGTGCCTGGGGGGCACTCGGACGATACAATGAGCAGTTCTTC.

This sequence joins TRBV10-2 and TRBJ2-3; 7 nucleotides match TRBD1. Unmatched junction bases numbered 4, after V lost 0 bases and J lost 4 bases. CDR3 length equals 15 residues. CDR1 WSHSY and CDR2 SAAADI come from the germline V gene. CDR3 loop: CASSESLTGSDTQYF. DNA of the CDR3: TGCGCCAGCAGTGAGTCGTTGACAGGGTCAGATACGCAGTATTTT.

The V gene is TRBV27, the J gene TRBJ2-3; 12 bases fit TRBD2. J lost 2 bases, V lost 6 bases, and 3 bases had no gene match. CDR1 and CDR2 (germline): MNHEY, SMNVEV (reference sequence). This CDR3 has 15 amino acids. The chain's CDR3 is CASRGTSGYTDTQYF. DNA for the CDR3: TGTGCCAGCAGGGGGACTAGCGGGTACACAGATACGCAGTATTTT.

This clone has more than one count but fewer than ten. The chain combines TRBV7-2 with TRBJ2-7, with D perhaps TRBD1 (5 bases). Trimming pared 0 bases from V and 1 base from J, leaving 10 bases between. Germline CDR1 and CDR2: SGHTA and FQGNSA. This CDR3 contains 15 residues. CDR3 loop: CASSLALGQSYEQYF. The CDR3 coding sequence is TGTGCCAGCAGCTTAGCGCTTGGACAATCCTACGAGCAGTACTTC.

This chain connects TRBV12-3 or TRBV12-4 to TRBJ2-1, with TRBD2 as a possible D gene (6 bases). V was trimmed by 5 bases and J by 9 bases, leaving 14 bases between them. CDR3 length: 13 amino acids. The CDR3 nucleotides are TGTGCCAGCAGTCCTTCTGGGGGGACTGAGCAGTTCTTC. Translated: CASSPSGGTEQFF.

This chain joins TRBV5-8 and TRBJ1-3; 8 bases are shared with TRBD1. The CDR3 loop spans 18 amino acids. Germline loops: CDR1 SGHTS, CDR2 YDEGEE. Trimming cost V 2 bases and J 0 bases; bases outside gene matches: 10. The CDR3 DNA reads TGTGCCAGCAGCTTAGAGGCCCCGACAGGGGTCTCTGGAAACACCATATATTTT. This codes for CASSLEAPTGVSGNTIYF.

This clone was seen many times. The CDR3 spells CASSSLSGTALYEQYF. CDR3 nucleotide sequence: TGTGCCAGCAGCTCCCTATCCGGGACAGCCCTCTACGAGCAGTACTTC. The V call is TRBV7-9, the J call TRBJ2-7, with 7 bases that match TRBD1. The trim removed 4 bases at V and 3 bases at J, leaving 12 bases unmatched. Looked up from germline, CDR1 is SEHNR and CDR2 is FQNEAQ (reference sequence). The CDR3 is 16 residues long.

J is TRBJ2-5 and V is TRBV18; no clear D. Per the germline V gene, CDR1 is KGHSH and CDR2 is LQKENI. CDR3 length: 12 amino acids. Deletions cut 3 bases from V and 2 bases from J, with 4 bases between. CDR3 in DNA: TGTGCCAGCTCACCCCTACAAGAGACCCAGTACTTC. The encoded protein is CASSPLQETQYF.

The rearrangement links TRBV11-3 to TRBJ2-3; D remains unclear. From germline, CDR1 is SGHNT and CDR2 YENEEA. Between the trimmed V and J ends, which lost 3 bases and 2 bases, there was a span of 6 bases. The CDR3 covers 13 residues. CDR3: CASSLYITDTQYF. The CDR3 DNA sequence: TGTGCCAGCAGCTTGTACATCACAGATACGCAGTATTTT.

The chain has TRBV5-1 and TRBJ1-2, with D hard to call. Germline CDR1 reads SGHRS; CDR2 reads YFSETQ. This CDR3 has 14 residues. V was trimmed by 5 bases and J by 5 bases, leaving 16 bases between them. As DNA, the CDR3 is TGCGCCAGCAGTATGAATAGGGCGGGTTATGGCTACACCTTC. This translates into CASSMNRAGYGYTF.

This clone was found once. The chain carries TRBV4-3 and TRBJ1-2; D remains unclear. The germline V and J ends were trimmed by 0 bases and 7 bases, with 9 bases remaining between them. The germline V gene has CDR1 LGHNA and CDR2 YSLEER. The CDR3 covers 13 residues. CDR3 region: CASSQDLLGGYTF. CDR3 coding DNA: TGCGCCAGCAGCCAAGATCTACTAGGTGGCTACACCTTC.

This clone was seen a few times. The chain couples TRBV2 to TRBJ1-5; 8 nucleotides match TRBD1. There are 15 residues in the CDR3. With V trimmed by 8 bases and J by 7 bases, 13 bases remained unmatched. In germline, CDR1 is SNHLY, CDR2 FYNNEI. The CDR3 spells CASGLSGQVNQPQHF. Here the CDR3 DNA reads TGTGCCAGCGGACTTTCGGGACAGGTAAACCAGCCCCAGCATTTT.

The chain carries TRBV2 and TRBJ2-6, with a weak D call TRBD2 (5 bases). The germline CDR1 and CDR2 sequences are SNHLY and FYNNEI. The CDR3 runs to 16 residues. V lost 4 bases, J lost 4 bases, and 14 bases lay in between. The CDR3 spells CASSVVAGSGANVLTF. The DNA for the CDR3 is TGTGCCAGCAGTGTAGTGGCGGGCTCCGGGGCCAACGTCCTGACTTTC.

This clone was observed a few times. The chain couples TRBV7-3 to TRBJ2-2; a weak D match, TRBD1 (7 bases). Trimming took off 5 bases at V and 4 bases at J, with 8 bases between the two ends. The CDR3 contains 13 residues. CDR1 SGHTA and CDR2 FQGTGA come from the germline V gene. The CDR3 is CASSQGGTGELFF. The CDR3 DNA reads as TGTGCCAGCAGCCAGGGGGGCACCGGGGAGCTGTTTTTT.

The gene calls are TRBV5-4 and TRBJ2-3; maybe TRBD1 (6 bases). Germline assignment: CDR1 SGHNT and CDR2 YYREEE (reference sequence). Between the trimmed V and J ends, which lost 3 bases and 5 bases, there was a span of 13 bases. The CDR3 runs 14 residues. Here the CDR3 reads CASSSQRGGDTQYF. In DNA, the CDR3 is TGTGCCAGCAGCTCCCAGCGAGGGGGAGATACGCAGTATTTT.